Listed below are T cell receptor beta chains from one sample, sequenced in a study of shared clonotypes between healthy human individuals. Profiling relied on immunoSEQ multiplex PCR, and the TCRdb table lists in-frame clones only, not all of them. The repertoire holds about 2.4 million clones, roughly 93% seen once, with 0.36% in the top ten. Sequencing was done on a sample of naive CD4+ T cells from PBMCs. Receptors were obtained from a man younger than 35 in good health. Some clones in this sample may be carry-over from other donors' samples. Both conserved end residues are part of each CDR3. The order of the fields is V gene, J gene, D gene, clone size, CDR3 DNA, CDR3 protein. The D gene is left open where the match is weak. Rows may omit the clone size; those that give it use once, few, many or a size class.

v_call: TRBV6-7
j_call: TRBJ1-1
d_call: -
clone_size: once
cdr3_nt: TGTGCCAGCAGTTCCCCAACCCCGGACAGTATGAACACTGAAGCTTTCTTT
cdr3_aa: CASSSPTPDSMNTEAFF

v_call: TRBV19
j_call: TRBJ2-2
d_call: -
clone_size: -
cdr3_nt: TGTGCCAGTAGTATCGACAGGCCGGTACTTCCCGGGGAGCTGTTTTTT
cdr3_aa: CASSIDRPVLPGELFF

v_call: TRBV28
j_call: TRBJ1-2
d_call: -
clone_size: -
cdr3_nt: TGTGCCAGCAGTTCCGCGGGGGTCGCTAACTATGGCTACACCTTC
cdr3_aa: CASSSAGVANYGYTF

v_call: TRBV7-3
j_call: TRBJ2-1
d_call: TRBD2
clone_size: -
cdr3_nt: TGTGCCAGCAGCTCCGGACTAGCGGCCCCAGGGGAGCAGTTCTTC
cdr3_aa: CASSSGLAAPGEQFF

v_call: TRBV19
j_call: TRBJ2-7
d_call: -
clone_size: -
cdr3_nt: TGTGCCAGTGCCTACTCCGGGACACCCTCCTACGAGCAGTACTTC
cdr3_aa: CASAYSGTPSYEQYF

v_call: TRBV10-2
j_call: TRBJ2-7
d_call: -
clone_size: -
cdr3_nt: TGCGCCAGCAAAGTCGGAAAATTATACGAGCAGTACTTC
cdr3_aa: CASKVGKLYEQYF

v_call: TRBV6-5
j_call: TRBJ1-5
d_call: -
clone_size: few
cdr3_nt: TGTGCCAGCAGTTTCGCGGGGGAGCCCCAGCATTTT
cdr3_aa: CASSFAGEPQHF

v_call: TRBV5-1
j_call: TRBJ2-7
d_call: -
clone_size: -
cdr3_nt: TGCGCCAGCAGCTTGGACCCACTTGTTGTCGAGCAGTACTTC
cdr3_aa: CASSLDPLVVEQYF

v_call: TRBV7-2
j_call: TRBJ1-4
d_call: -
clone_size: -
cdr3_nt: TGTGCCAGCAAGGTGGGGGAATCGGAAAAACTGTTTTTT
cdr3_aa: CASKVGESEKLFF

v_call: TRBV15
j_call: TRBJ2-7
d_call: -
clone_size: -
cdr3_nt: TGTGCCACCAGCAGGTCACTTTCCTACGAGCAGTACTTC
cdr3_aa: CATSRSLSYEQYF

v_call: TRBV9
j_call: TRBJ2-7
d_call: -
clone_size: -
cdr3_nt: TGTGCCAGCAGCGCCCCACGGGGGGGAGGGGGCCTTTTCTACGAGCAGTACTTC
cdr3_aa: CASSAPRGGGGLFYEQYF

v_call: TRBV6-1
j_call: TRBJ2-2
d_call: -
clone_size: -
cdr3_nt: TGTGCCAGCAGAGACCTTCAACCCGGGGAGCTGTTTTTT
cdr3_aa: CASRDLQPGELFF

v_call: TRBV7-9
j_call: TRBJ1-3
d_call: -
clone_size: -
cdr3_nt: TGTGCCATATCTGGGACAACTGGAAACACCATATATTTT
cdr3_aa: CAISGTTGNTIYF

v_call: TRBV6-5
j_call: TRBJ2-7
d_call: TRBD2
clone_size: few
cdr3_nt: TGTGCCAGCAGCCGGACTAGCGGGAGTTACGAGCAGTACTTC
cdr3_aa: CASSRTSGSYEQYF

v_call: TRBV7-9
j_call: TRBJ1-1
d_call: -
clone_size: -
cdr3_nt: TGTGCCAGCAGCTTAGAAGGGGGTACTGAAGCTTTCTTT
cdr3_aa: CASSLEGGTEAFF

v_call: TRBV4-3
j_call: TRBJ1-4
d_call: -
clone_size: -
cdr3_nt: TGCGCCAGCAGCCAAGATCTAATGGGAAGAACTAATGAAAAACTGTTTTTT
cdr3_aa: CASSQDLMGRTNEKLFF

v_call: TRBV15
j_call: TRBJ2-1
d_call: -
clone_size: -
cdr3_nt: TGTGCCACCAGCAGAGTTAACAGGTGGGGCAATGAGCAGTTCTTC
cdr3_aa: CATSRVNRWGNEQFF

v_call: TRBV4-2
j_call: TRBJ1-3
d_call: -
clone_size: -
cdr3_nt: TGTGCCAGCAGCCAAGATAGCGGGGTCCCTGGAAACACCATATATTTT
cdr3_aa: CASSQDSGVPGNTIYF

v_call: TRBV2
j_call: TRBJ2-1
d_call: -
clone_size: -
cdr3_nt: TGTGCCAGCAGCCTAACCCGGGACTACAATGAGCAGTTCTTC
cdr3_aa: CASSLTRDYNEQFF

v_call: TRBV5-4
j_call: TRBJ2-7
d_call: TRBD2
clone_size: -
cdr3_nt: TGTGCCAGCAGCTTGCGGGGGGTCTCCTACGAGCAGTACTTC
cdr3_aa: CASSLRGVSYEQYF

v_call: TRBV28
j_call: TRBJ2-7
d_call: TRBD1
clone_size: once
cdr3_nt: TGTGCCAGCAGTCCTTACTTGGCAGGGGGCTACGAGCAGTACTTC
cdr3_aa: CASSPYLAGGYEQYF

v_call: TRBV29-1
j_call: TRBJ1-1
d_call: -
clone_size: few
cdr3_nt: TGCAGCGTGGCCGGGACACTGAACACTGAAGCTTTCTTT
cdr3_aa: CSVAGTLNTEAFF

v_call: TRBV9
j_call: TRBJ2-1
d_call: TRBD1
clone_size: -
cdr3_nt: TGTGCCAGCAGCGATCGGATCACCGGGACAGGGATCAATGAGCAGTTCTTC
cdr3_aa: CASSDRITGTGINEQFF

v_call: TRBV28
j_call: TRBJ1-1
d_call: -
clone_size: -
cdr3_nt: TGTGCCAGCAGTTCCCCAGGGGTGCAGGTAGGTGAAGCTTTCTTT
cdr3_aa: CASSSPGVQVGEAFF

v_call: TRBV7-6
j_call: TRBJ1-4
d_call: -
clone_size: -
cdr3_nt: TGTGCCAGCAGCTTAAGTAGGGGGGCAGGTGATGAAAAACTGTTTTTT
cdr3_aa: CASSLSRGAGDEKLFF

v_call: TRBV7-9
j_call: TRBJ1-6
d_call: -
clone_size: -
cdr3_nt: TGTGCCAGCAGCTTAGAGGCAGATAATTCACCCCTCCACTTT
cdr3_aa: CASSLEADNSPLHF

v_call: TRBV4-1
j_call: TRBJ1-2
d_call: -
clone_size: -
cdr3_nt: TGCGCCAGCAGCCAAGTTTTGATTAACTATGGCTACACCTTC
cdr3_aa: CASSQVLINYGYTF

v_call: TRBV14
j_call: TRBJ2-3
d_call: TRBD2
clone_size: -
cdr3_nt: TGTGCCAGCAGCCTCCACGCTAGCGGGAGGGGAAACACGCAGTATTTT
cdr3_aa: CASSLHASGRGNTQYF

v_call: TRBV29-1
j_call: TRBJ2-3
d_call: -
clone_size: -
cdr3_nt: TGCAGCGTGACGGGGGCAGATACGCAGTATTTT
cdr3_aa: CSVTGADTQYF

v_call: TRBV5-6
j_call: TRBJ2-1
d_call: TRBD1
clone_size: -
cdr3_nt: TGTGCCAGCAGTGGGGGGTGGGACAGGAACTACAATGAGCAGTTCTTC
cdr3_aa: CASSGGWDRNYNEQFF

v_call: TRBV5-4
j_call: TRBJ2-5
d_call: -
clone_size: -
cdr3_nt: TGTGCCAGCAGCCCCGGGACCTCCCCAGGGGAGACCCAGTACTTC
cdr3_aa: CASSPGTSPGETQYF

v_call: TRBV27
j_call: TRBJ2-1
d_call: TRBD2
clone_size: once
cdr3_nt: TGTGCCAGCAGAATTCCGAGCGGGAGCTACAATGAGCAGTTCTTC
cdr3_aa: CASRIPSGSYNEQFF

v_call: TRBV5-1
j_call: TRBJ2-7
d_call: TRBD2
clone_size: -
cdr3_nt: TGCGCCAGCAGCTTCGGACTAGCGGCCTCCCCCCCCTACGAGCAGTACTTC
cdr3_aa: CASSFGLAASPPYEQYF

v_call: TRBV19
j_call: TRBJ2-3
d_call: TRBD1
clone_size: -
cdr3_nt: TGTGCCAGTAGTATCAGGGGGGATACGCAGTATTTT
cdr3_aa: CASSIRGDTQYF

v_call: TRBV18
j_call: TRBJ2-1
d_call: -
clone_size: -
cdr3_nt: TGTGCCAGCTCACTTAATAGGGATGAGCAGTTCTTC
cdr3_aa: CASSLNRDEQFF

v_call: TRBV29-1
j_call: TRBJ1-3
d_call: TRBD1
clone_size: -
cdr3_nt: TGCAGCGTAGCGGGACAGGGTGTAAACACCATATATTTT
cdr3_aa: CSVAGQGVNTIYF

v_call: TRBV7-3
j_call: TRBJ2-1
d_call: -
clone_size: -
cdr3_nt: TGTGCCAGCAGCTTAATGGGCAATGAGCAGTTCTTC
cdr3_aa: CASSLMGNEQFF

v_call: TRBV29-1
j_call: TRBJ1-1
d_call: -
clone_size: -
cdr3_nt: TGCAGCGTCGTGGGGGGTCGCGGGTGGAACACTGAAGCTTTCTTT
cdr3_aa: CSVVGGRGWNTEAFF

v_call: TRBV5-1
j_call: TRBJ2-5
d_call: -
clone_size: -
cdr3_nt: TGCGCCAGCAGCTTGGGAGGGCCAGGGTCAGGCGAGACCCAGTACTTC
cdr3_aa: CASSLGGPGSGETQYF

v_call: TRBV6-5
j_call: TRBJ2-1
d_call: -
clone_size: -
cdr3_nt: TGTGCCAGCAGTTACGGGGGGGCTAGCGGCTACAATGAGCAGTTCTTC
cdr3_aa: CASSYGGASGYNEQFF

v_call: TRBV30
j_call: TRBJ1-1
d_call: -
clone_size: -
cdr3_nt: TGTGCCTGGAGTGTACGGCAGGTAGCTTTCTTT
cdr3_aa: CAWSVRQVAFF

v_call: TRBV5-6
j_call: TRBJ2-1
d_call: -
clone_size: -
cdr3_nt: TGTGCCAGCAGCCTCGTGGGCGTAAGGGGATCCTTGTATGAGCAGTTCTTC
cdr3_aa: CASSLVGVRGSLYEQFF

v_call: TRBV28
j_call: TRBJ2-3
d_call: TRBD2
clone_size: -
cdr3_nt: TGTGCCAGCAGGCCGGTAGCGGGAACAGATACGCAGTATTTT
cdr3_aa: CASRPVAGTDTQYF

v_call: TRBV5-4
j_call: TRBJ2-3
d_call: -
clone_size: -
cdr3_nt: TGTGCCAGCAGCTTGTTTGGTTCCACAGATACGCAGTATTTT
cdr3_aa: CASSLFGSTDTQYF

v_call: TRBV7-8
j_call: TRBJ2-1
d_call: TRBD2
clone_size: -
cdr3_nt: TGTGCCAGCAGCTCCGAAGGCGGGTGGACTAGCGGCAGGCAAAATGAGCAGTTCTTC
cdr3_aa: CASSSEGGWTSGRQNEQFF